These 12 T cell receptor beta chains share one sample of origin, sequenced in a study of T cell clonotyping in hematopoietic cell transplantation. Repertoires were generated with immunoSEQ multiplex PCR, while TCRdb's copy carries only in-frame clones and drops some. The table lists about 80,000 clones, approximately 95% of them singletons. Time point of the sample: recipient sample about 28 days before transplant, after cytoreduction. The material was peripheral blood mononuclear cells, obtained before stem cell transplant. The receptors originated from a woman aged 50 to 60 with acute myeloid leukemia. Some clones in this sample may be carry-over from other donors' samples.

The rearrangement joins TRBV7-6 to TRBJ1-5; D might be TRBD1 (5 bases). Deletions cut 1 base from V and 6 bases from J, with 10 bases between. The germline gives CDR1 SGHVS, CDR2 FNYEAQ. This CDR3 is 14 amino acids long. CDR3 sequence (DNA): TGTGCCAGCAGCTTAGAGGGGACGGGTCAGCCCCAGCATTTT. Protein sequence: CASSLEGTGQPQHF.

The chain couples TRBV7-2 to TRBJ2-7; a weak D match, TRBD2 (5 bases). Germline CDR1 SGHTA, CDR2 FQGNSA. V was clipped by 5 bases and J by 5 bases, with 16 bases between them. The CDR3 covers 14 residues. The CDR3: CASSLMRVPDEQYF. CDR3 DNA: TGTGCCAGCAGCCTTATGAGGGTTCCGGACGAGCAGTACTTC.

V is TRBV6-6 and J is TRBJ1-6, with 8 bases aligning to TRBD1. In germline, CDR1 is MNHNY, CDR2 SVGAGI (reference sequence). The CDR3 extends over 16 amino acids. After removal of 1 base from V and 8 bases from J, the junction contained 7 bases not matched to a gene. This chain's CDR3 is CASSYLAGGFYSPLHF. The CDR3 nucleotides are TGTGCCAGCAGTTACTTGGCAGGGGGCTTTTATTCACCCCTCCACTTT.

The DNA of the CDR3 is TGTGCCAGCAGCGTAGATGGAAATGAGCAGTTCTTC. Protein product: CASSVDGNEQFF. The chain combines TRBV9 with TRBJ2-1; no reliable D call. There are 12 residues in the CDR3. V shed 0 bases and J shed 7 bases, with 5 bases lying between them. Looked up from germline, CDR1 is SGDLS and CDR2 is YYNGEE.

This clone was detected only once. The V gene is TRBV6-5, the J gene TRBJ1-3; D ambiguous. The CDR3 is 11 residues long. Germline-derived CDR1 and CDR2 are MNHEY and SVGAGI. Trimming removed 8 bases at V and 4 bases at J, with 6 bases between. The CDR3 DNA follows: TGTGCCAGCGTGGGGGGAAACACCATATATTTT. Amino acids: CASVGGNTIYF.

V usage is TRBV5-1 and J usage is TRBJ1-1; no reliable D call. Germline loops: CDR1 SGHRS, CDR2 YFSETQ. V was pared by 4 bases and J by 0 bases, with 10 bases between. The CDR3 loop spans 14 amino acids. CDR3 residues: CASSEGGLNTEAFF. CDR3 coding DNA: TGCGCCAGCAGCGAGGGAGGGTTGAACACTGAAGCTTTCTTT. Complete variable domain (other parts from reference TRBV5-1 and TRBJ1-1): KAGVTQTPRYLIKTRGQQVTLSCSPISGHRSVSWYQQTPGQGLQFLFEYFSETQRNKGNFPGRFSGRQFSNSRSEMNVSTLELGDSALYLCASSEGGLNTEAFFGQGTRLTVV.

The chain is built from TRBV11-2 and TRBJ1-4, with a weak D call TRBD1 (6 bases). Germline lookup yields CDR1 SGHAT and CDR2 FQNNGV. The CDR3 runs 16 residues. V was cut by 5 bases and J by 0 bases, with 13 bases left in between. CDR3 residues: CASSPRDIATNEKLFF. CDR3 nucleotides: TGTGCCAGCAGCCCCAGGGACATTGCAACTAATGAAAAACTGTTTTTT.

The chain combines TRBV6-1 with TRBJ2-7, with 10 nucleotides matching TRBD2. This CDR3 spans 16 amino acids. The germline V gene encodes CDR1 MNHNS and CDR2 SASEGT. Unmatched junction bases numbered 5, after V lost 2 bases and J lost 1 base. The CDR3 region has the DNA TGTGCCAGCAGTGAAAGTGGACTAGCGGTTTCCTACGAGCAGTACTTC. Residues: CASSESGLAVSYEQYF.

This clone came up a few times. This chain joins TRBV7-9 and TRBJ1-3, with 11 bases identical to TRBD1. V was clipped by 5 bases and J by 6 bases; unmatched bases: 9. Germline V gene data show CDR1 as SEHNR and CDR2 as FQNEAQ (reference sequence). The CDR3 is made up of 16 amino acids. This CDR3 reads CASSNGQGASVNTIYF. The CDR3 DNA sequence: TGTGCCAGCAGCAATGGACAGGGGGCTTCGGTAAACACCATATATTTT.

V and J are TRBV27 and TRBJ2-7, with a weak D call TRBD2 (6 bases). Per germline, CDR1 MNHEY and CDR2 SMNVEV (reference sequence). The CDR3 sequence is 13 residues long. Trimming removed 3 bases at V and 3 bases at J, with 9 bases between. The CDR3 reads CASSFRGGYEQYF. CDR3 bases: TGTGCCAGCAGTTTTAGGGGAGGCTACGAGCAGTACTTC.

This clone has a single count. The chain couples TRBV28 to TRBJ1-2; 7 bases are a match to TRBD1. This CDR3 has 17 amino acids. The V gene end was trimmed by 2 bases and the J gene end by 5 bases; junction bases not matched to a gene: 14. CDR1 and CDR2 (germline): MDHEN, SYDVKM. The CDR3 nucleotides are TGTGCCAGCAGTTTAACTCCCCCGGGGACAGACTCATATGGCTACACCTTC. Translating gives CASSLTPPGTDSYGYTF.

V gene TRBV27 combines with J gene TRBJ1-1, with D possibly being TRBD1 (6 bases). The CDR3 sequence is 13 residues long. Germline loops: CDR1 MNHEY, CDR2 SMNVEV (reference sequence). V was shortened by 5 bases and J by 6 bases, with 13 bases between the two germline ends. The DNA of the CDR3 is TGTGCCAGCAGTGTCCACAGGGTCTCTGAAGCTTTCTTT. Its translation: CASSVHRVSEAFF.